Listed below are T cell receptor beta chains from one sample, sequenced in a study of shared clonotypes between healthy human individuals. TCRdb's table, derived via immunoSEQ multiplex PCR, lists solely in-frame clones and lacks some. This sample carries approximately 1,000,000 clones, around 77% of them seen once, and the ten largest clones take roughly 0.82%. The material sequenced was memory CD4+ T cells from PBMCs. These TCRs come from a man aged 18-30 years in good health. Some clones in this sample may be carry-over from other donors' samples. Both conserved end residues are part of each CDR3. The order of the fields is V gene, J gene, CDR3 protein.

TRBV28	TRBJ2-1	CASSLTGYNEQFF
TRBV6-6	TRBJ1-2	CASSPSGQLHTF
TRBV5-4	TRBJ2-3	CASRMDGDTQYF
TRBV30	TRBJ1-1	CAWSPQVNTEAFF
TRBV6-6	TRBJ2-1	CASSYSTIYNEQFF
TRBV5-1	TRBJ1-1	CASGRGGTEAFF
TRBV27	TRBJ1-1	CASSLRLDRVRTEAFF
TRBV6-5	TRBJ1-2	CASSLSLASGYTF
TRBV4-2	TRBJ1-4	CASSQDRGKVEKLFF
TRBV29-1	TRBJ1-2	CSVGDTGDYGYTF
TRBV4-1	TRBJ1-3	CASRPIQGSGNTIYF
TRBV27	TRBJ2-2	CASSSGRTFLGELFF
TRBV7-9	TRBJ1-2	CASSLVAGAGYTF
TRBV7-6	TRBJ1-3	CASSPGTGSGNTIYF
TRBV6-6	TRBJ1-1	CASSPLRQGLNTEAFF
TRBV5-6	TRBJ1-4	CASSRTTGGNEKLFF
TRBV5-4	TRBJ2-1	CASSLTQGGPRLNEQFF